This T cell receptor (beta chain) was recorded in a study of CD8+CD57+ T cells in acquired aplastic anemia. Both TCR beta VDJ combination and CDR3 sequence profiling were carried out. Genomic DNA was the template for this profiling. One entry per CDR3 protein results from TCRdb running MiXCR on the reads. The table shows roughly 290,000 distinct CDR3 sequences, with about three fifths occurring only once. V was clipped by 0 bases and J by 5 bases; unmatched bases: 9. The germline V gene encodes CDR1 SGHTA and CDR2 FQGTGA. The CDR3 totals 17 residues. Before being chosen for sequencing, patients had shown CD8+CD57+ cell expansion by flow cytometry. No patient had been given any therapy when blood was sampled.

This rearrangement joins TRBV7-3 to TRBJ2-7; 11 positions agree with TRBD1. Material for sequencing was sorted CD4+, CD8+, or CD8+CD57+ T cells (not recorded which) from PBMCs. This receptor was obtained from a human donor with aplastic anemia. The DNA of the CDR3 is TGTGCCAGCAGCTTAACCCTCCGGGACAGGGGGTCGGACGAGCAGTACTTC. This gives the protein CASSLTLRDRGSDEQYF.